The rows below give T cell receptor beta chains drawn from one sample of a study of Ad26.COV2.S vaccination and SARS-CoV-2 variants. Assay: immunoSEQ multiplex PCR; the TCRdb copy retains only in-frame clones and omits some. The sample has about 370,000 clones; about 89% are singletons. Sequencing used peripheral blood, obtained in a trial of Ad26.COV2.S vaccine versus placebo. Receptor source: a person aged 18-60 years who received the Ad26.COV2.S COVID-19 vaccine or a placebo. Both conserved end residues are part of each CDR3. D genes are given only for firm matches. Size tells how often a clone was seen (once, few, many) or the class of an expanded clone, and some rows leave it out.

V gene: TRBV24-1
D gene: TRBD2
clone size: -
J gene: TRBJ2-3
CDR3 protein: CATSDLTSGSADTQYF
CDR3 DNA: TGTGCCACCAGTGATTTAACTAGCGGGAGTGCAGATACGCAGTATTTT

V gene: TRBV7-3
D gene: TRBD1
clone size: -
J gene: TRBJ1-3
CDR3 protein: CASSSTGDSGNTIYF
CDR3 DNA: TGTGCCAGCAGCTCAACAGGGGACTCTGGAAACACCATATATTTT

V gene: TRBV28
D gene: TRBD1
clone size: -
J gene: TRBJ2-5
CDR3 protein: CASSFPGTGGEETQYF
CDR3 DNA: TGTGCCAGCAGTTTCCCCGGGACAGGGGGGGAAGAGACCCAGTACTTC

V gene: TRBV6-5
D gene: -
clone size: -
J gene: TRBJ1-2
CDR3 protein: CASRPRGGRDGYTF
CDR3 DNA: TGTGCCAGCAGACCCCGGGGGGGGCGCGATGGCTACACCTTC

V gene: TRBV9
D gene: TRBD1
clone size: once
J gene: TRBJ2-1
CDR3 protein: CASSARDRAGEQFF
CDR3 DNA: TGTGCCAGCAGCGCTCGGGACAGGGCGGGAGAGCAGTTCTTC

V gene: TRBV7-2
D gene: -
clone size: -
J gene: TRBJ1-1
CDR3 protein: CASSRTSAWGTEAFF
CDR3 DNA: TGTGCCAGCAGCCGCACATCCGCTTGGGGCACTGAAGCTTTCTTT

V gene: TRBV6-1
D gene: TRBD2
clone size: -
J gene: TRBJ2-3
CDR3 protein: CASSDLLAGGLSRTQYF
CDR3 DNA: TGTGCCAGCAGTGACTTACTAGCGGGAGGGCTTTCGAGGACGCAGTATTTT

V gene: TRBV6-1
D gene: -
clone size: -
J gene: TRBJ2-7
CDR3 protein: CASSEGQLSYEQYF
CDR3 DNA: TGTGCCAGCAGTGAAGGACAGCTCTCCTACGAGCAGTACTTC

V gene: TRBV28
D gene: -
clone size: -
J gene: TRBJ2-1
CDR3 protein: CASSLSDWGEQFF
CDR3 DNA: TGTGCCAGCAGTTTATCCGATTGGGGTGAGCAGTTCTTC

V gene: TRBV5-6
D gene: TRBD2
clone size: -
J gene: TRBJ2-7
CDR3 protein: CASSLGGLASGYEQYF
CDR3 DNA: TGTGCCAGCAGCTTGGGAGGACTAGCCTCAGGCTACGAGCAGTACTTC

V gene: TRBV6-5
D gene: TRBD2
clone size: -
J gene: TRBJ2-3
CDR3 protein: CASSPPGTSELYF
CDR3 DNA: TGTGCCAGCAGCCCACCCGGGACTAGTGAATTGTATTTT

V gene: TRBV19
D gene: -
clone size: -
J gene: TRBJ1-4
CDR3 protein: CASSMGRENVKLFF
CDR3 DNA: TGTGCCAGTAGTATGGGCAGGGAGAATGTAAAACTGTTTTTT

V gene: TRBV9
D gene: -
clone size: -
J gene: TRBJ2-6
CDR3 protein: CASSVSRAPGPSGANVLTF
CDR3 DNA: TGTGCCAGCAGCGTTTCCCGTGCCCCAGGGCCCTCTGGGGCCAACGTCCTGACTTTC

V gene: TRBV11-3
D gene: -
clone size: -
J gene: TRBJ2-2
CDR3 protein: CASRNTGELFF
CDR3 DNA: TGTGCCAGCAGGAACACCGGGGAGCTGTTTTTT

V gene: TRBV4-3
D gene: -
clone size: -
J gene: TRBJ1-5
CDR3 protein: CASSQDYPSNQPQHF
CDR3 DNA: TGCGCCAGCAGCCAAGATTACCCTAGCAATCAGCCCCAGCATTTT

V gene: TRBV28
D gene: TRBD1
clone size: -
J gene: TRBJ1-2
CDR3 protein: CASSSGTVVNYGYTF
CDR3 DNA: TGTGCCAGCAGTTCTGGGACAGTGGTTAACTATGGCTACACCTTC

V gene: TRBV11-3
D gene: -
clone size: -
J gene: TRBJ2-1
CDR3 protein: CASSNDRSYNEQFF
CDR3 DNA: TGTGCCAGCAGCAACGACAGGTCCTACAATGAGCAGTTCTTC

V gene: TRBV7-9
D gene: TRBD1
clone size: -
J gene: TRBJ2-1
CDR3 protein: CASRQSGQGYNEQFF
CDR3 DNA: TGTGCCAGCAGACAGTCGGGACAGGGATACAATGAGCAGTTCTTC

V gene: TRBV4-3
D gene: -
clone size: -
J gene: TRBJ1-1
CDR3 protein: CASSQDLGGTEAFF
CDR3 DNA: TGCGCCAGCAGCCAAGATTTAGGGGGCACTGAAGCTTTCTTT

V gene: TRBV7-9
D gene: TRBD1
clone size: -
J gene: TRBJ2-7
CDR3 protein: CASSRTGDEQYF
CDR3 DNA: TGTGCCAGCAGCAGGACAGGGGACGAGCAGTACTTC

V gene: TRBV28
D gene: -
clone size: -
J gene: TRBJ1-1
CDR3 protein: CASSRRRNTEAFF
CDR3 DNA: TGTGCCAGCAGTCGACGGAGGAACACTGAAGCTTTCTTT

V gene: TRBV5-1
D gene: -
clone size: -
J gene: TRBJ2-3
CDR3 protein: CASSLSTDTQYF
CDR3 DNA: TGCGCCAGCAGCCTCAGCACAGATACGCAGTATTTT

V gene: TRBV5-1
D gene: -
clone size: -
J gene: TRBJ1-2
CDR3 protein: CASSLGWQATNYGYTF
CDR3 DNA: TGCGCCAGCAGCTTGGGGTGGCAGGCGACTAACTATGGCTACACCTTC

V gene: TRBV6-2/TRBV6-3
D gene: TRBD2
clone size: -
J gene: TRBJ2-7
CDR3 protein: CASSYAGGLEQYF
CDR3 DNA: TGTGCCAGCAGTTACGCGGGAGGGCTCGAGCAGTACTTC

V gene: TRBV6-2/TRBV6-3
D gene: -
clone size: -
J gene: TRBJ1-1
CDR3 protein: CASSHAGAREAFF
CDR3 DNA: TGTGCCAGCAGTCACGCAGGGGCGAGGGAAGCTTTCTTT

V gene: TRBV9
D gene: TRBD1
clone size: -
J gene: TRBJ2-2
CDR3 protein: CASSRTGGADTGELFF
CDR3 DNA: TGTGCCAGCAGCCGAACAGGGGGCGCGGACACCGGGGAGCTGTTTTTT

V gene: TRBV2
D gene: -
clone size: -
J gene: TRBJ2-3
CDR3 protein: CASSEMADTQYF
CDR3 DNA: TGTGCCAGCAGTGAAATGGCAGATACGCAGTATTTT

V gene: TRBV6-5
D gene: TRBD1
clone size: once
J gene: TRBJ1-1
CDR3 protein: CASSLRGLGTEAFF
CDR3 DNA: TGTGCCAGCAGTCTCAGGGGGCTCGGAACTGAAGCTTTCTTT

V gene: TRBV9
D gene: -
clone size: -
J gene: TRBJ1-2
CDR3 protein: CASSSDPGTTYGYTF
CDR3 DNA: TGTGCCAGCAGCTCTGACCCAGGAACAACCTATGGCTACACCTTC

V gene: TRBV9
D gene: TRBD1
clone size: -
J gene: TRBJ2-7
CDR3 protein: CASSVAPGGAYEQYF
CDR3 DNA: TGTGCCAGCAGCGTAGCCCCAGGGGGCGCATACGAGCAGTACTTC

V gene: TRBV28
D gene: -
clone size: -
J gene: TRBJ1-1
CDR3 protein: CASREEGRAFF
CDR3 DNA: TGTGCCAGCAGGGAGGAGGGCCGGGCTTTCTTT

V gene: TRBV9
D gene: -
clone size: -
J gene: TRBJ2-7
CDR3 protein: CASSLSPTYEQYF
CDR3 DNA: TGTGCCAGCAGCTTGAGTCCTACCTACGAGCAGTACTTC

V gene: TRBV30
D gene: TRBD2
clone size: -
J gene: TRBJ2-5
CDR3 protein: CAWSLLGLVQETQYF
CDR3 DNA: TGTGCCTGGAGTCTCCTGGGACTAGTCCAAGAGACCCAGTACTTC

V gene: TRBV2
D gene: -
clone size: -
J gene: TRBJ1-5
CDR3 protein: CASSPRTQPQHF
CDR3 DNA: TGTGCCAGCAGTCCCCGGACTCAGCCCCAGCATTTT

V gene: TRBV24-1
D gene: TRBD2
clone size: -
J gene: TRBJ2-3
CDR3 protein: CATSDPSSTSGRRDTQYF
CDR3 DNA: TGTGCCACCAGTGACCCCTCTTCTACTAGCGGGAGAAGAGATACGCAGTATTTT

V gene: TRBV7-2
D gene: TRBD1
clone size: -
J gene: TRBJ1-1
CDR3 protein: CASSRPTGGAEAFF
CDR3 DNA: TGTGCCAGCAGCCGCCCGACAGGGGGCGCCGAAGCTTTCTTT

V gene: TRBV5-1
D gene: -
clone size: once
J gene: TRBJ1-1
CDR3 protein: CASSLLPQGNTEAFF
CDR3 DNA: TGCGCCAGCAGCCTTCTCCCCCAGGGGAACACTGAAGCTTTCTTT

V gene: TRBV14
D gene: -
clone size: few
J gene: TRBJ1-2
CDR3 protein: CASSHNSKYGYTF
CDR3 DNA: TGTGCCAGCAGCCATAACAGCAAATATGGCTACACCTTC

V gene: TRBV5-1
D gene: TRBD1
clone size: -
J gene: TRBJ1-4
CDR3 protein: CASSETGDDEKLFF
CDR3 DNA: TGCGCCAGCAGCGAGACAGGGGATGATGAAAAACTGTTTTTT

V gene: TRBV9
D gene: -
clone size: -
J gene: TRBJ1-2
CDR3 protein: CASKGQDGGYTF
CDR3 DNA: TGTGCCAGCAAAGGGCAGGATGGGGGCTACACCTTC

V gene: TRBV6-5
D gene: TRBD1
clone size: -
J gene: TRBJ1-1
CDR3 protein: CASSRTGEGAEAFF
CDR3 DNA: TGTGCCAGCAGTAGGACAGGGGAGGGGGCTGAAGCTTTCTTT

V gene: TRBV5-4
D gene: TRBD2
clone size: once
J gene: TRBJ2-7
CDR3 protein: CASSLGLAGGQAQYF
CDR3 DNA: TGTGCCAGCAGCTTAGGACTAGCGGGAGGGCAGGCGCAGTACTTC

V gene: TRBV18
D gene: -
clone size: -
J gene: TRBJ2-7
CDR3 protein: CASSRYTDYEQYF
CDR3 DNA: TGTGCCAGCTCACGGTACACTGACTACGAGCAGTACTTC

V gene: TRBV9
D gene: -
clone size: -
J gene: TRBJ2-6
CDR3 protein: CASSVALLGHGGSGANVLTF
CDR3 DNA: TGTGCCAGCAGCGTAGCCCTCCTGGGACACGGGGGCTCTGGGGCCAACGTCCTGACTTTC

V gene: TRBV20-1
D gene: -
clone size: -
J gene: TRBJ1-4
CDR3 protein: CSARVGEKLFF
CDR3 DNA: TGCAGTGCTAGAGTCGGTGAAAAACTGTTTTTT

V gene: TRBV29-1
D gene: TRBD1
clone size: -
J gene: TRBJ2-7
CDR3 protein: CSAGTGLYEQYF
CDR3 DNA: TGCAGCGCTGGGACAGGGCTCTACGAGCAGTACTTC

V gene: TRBV6-1
D gene: TRBD2
clone size: -
J gene: TRBJ2-7
CDR3 protein: CASSEALRTLGLAGVGEQYF
CDR3 DNA: TGTGCCAGCAGTGAAGCACTTAGGACGCTGGGACTAGCGGGAGTAGGCGAGCAGTACTTC

V gene: TRBV12-3/TRBV12-4
D gene: -
clone size: once
J gene: TRBJ2-1
CDR3 protein: CASSPGTHEQFF
CDR3 DNA: TGTGCCAGCAGTCCCGGGACTCATGAGCAGTTCTTC

V gene: TRBV6-5
D gene: -
clone size: -
J gene: TRBJ1-6
CDR3 protein: CASGSRDNSPLHF
CDR3 DNA: TGTGCCAGCGGGAGCAGGGATAATTCACCCCTCCACTTT

V gene: TRBV30
D gene: -
clone size: once
J gene: TRBJ2-3
CDR3 protein: CAFSRTDTQYF
CDR3 DNA: TGTGCCTTCAGCCGCACAGATACGCAGTATTTT

V gene: TRBV6-4
D gene: -
clone size: -
J gene: TRBJ1-1
CDR3 protein: CASSTDLNTEAFF
CDR3 DNA: TGTGCCAGCAGTACAGATCTCAACACTGAAGCTTTCTTT

V gene: TRBV18
D gene: -
clone size: -
J gene: TRBJ2-5
CDR3 protein: CASSPRQRSTSTETQYF
CDR3 DNA: TGTGCCAGCTCACCGAGGCAGAGATCTACCAGCACAGAGACCCAGTACTTC

V gene: TRBV2
D gene: -
clone size: -
J gene: TRBJ1-1
CDR3 protein: CASSDEATEAFF
CDR3 DNA: TGTGCCAGCAGTGACGAGGCCACTGAAGCTTTCTTT

V gene: TRBV11-3
D gene: -
clone size: -
J gene: TRBJ1-2
CDR3 protein: CASSLGGSGADYGYTF
CDR3 DNA: TGTGCCAGCAGCTTAGGAGGGTCAGGAGCAGACTATGGCTACACCTTC

V gene: TRBV7-9
D gene: -
clone size: -
J gene: TRBJ2-5
CDR3 protein: CASSLSGRRLGQETQYF
CDR3 DNA: TGTGCCAGCAGCTTATCAGGGCGGAGGTTAGGTCAAGAGACCCAGTACTTC

V gene: TRBV29-1
D gene: -
clone size: -
J gene: TRBJ2-6
CDR3 protein: CSVQTSNRNRVSGANVLTF
CDR3 DNA: TGCAGCGTACAAACGTCTAACAGGAACAGGGTCTCTGGGGCCAACGTCCTGACTTTC

V gene: TRBV4-1
D gene: TRBD1
clone size: -
J gene: TRBJ2-5
CDR3 protein: CASSQGTGVRETQYF
CDR3 DNA: TGCGCCAGCAGCCAAGGTACAGGGGTGAGAGAGACCCAGTACTTC

V gene: TRBV5-4
D gene: -
clone size: -
J gene: TRBJ1-3
CDR3 protein: CASSLQGASGNTIYF
CDR3 DNA: TGTGCCAGCAGCTTACAGGGTGCCTCTGGAAACACCATATATTTT

V gene: TRBV7-2
D gene: -
clone size: -
J gene: TRBJ2-7
CDR3 protein: CASSYRGLAGEQYF
CDR3 DNA: TGTGCCAGCAGCTACCGAGGACTCGCGGGGGAGCAGTACTTC

V gene: TRBV10-2
D gene: TRBD1
clone size: once
J gene: TRBJ2-5
CDR3 protein: CASSLNRGGETQYF
CDR3 DNA: TGCGCCAGCAGCCTAAACAGGGGTGGGGAGACCCAGTACTTC